These T cell receptor beta chains were read from a single sample in a study of naive and memory T cell subsets. TCRdb called the UMI-ligation and nested PCR reads again in MiXCR, with one record for every CDR3 protein. The table includes approximately 150,000 distinct CDR3 sequences, approximately 21% detected once. Sequencing was done on a sample of naive CD8+ T cells from blood. The source of these receptors is a human donor in good health. Each CDR3 is given with its conserved first and last residue. The order of the fields is V gene, clone size, D gene, J gene, CDR3 DNA, CDR3 protein. D genes are given only for firm matches. Clone size, where shown, is once, few, many, or a class for clones that have expanded.

TRBV20-1	NA	NA	TRBJ1-4	TGCAGTGCTAGAGATGAGACCTTATCGAGGACAGCTGATGAAAAACTGTTTTTT	CSARDETLSRTADEKLFF
TRBV9	NA	TRBD1	TRBJ2-7	TGTGCCAGCAGCCCAGGGGGTCCCGAGCAGTACTTC	CASSPGGPEQYF
TRBV3-1	NA	NA	TRBJ2-3	TGTGCCAGCAGCCCCCAGACTACCCCCCTGGATACGCAGTATTTT	CASSPQTTPLDTQYF
TRBV27	once	NA	TRBJ2-3	TGTGCCAGCAGTGCTCTAGAACTAGACGCTACGCAGTATTTT	CASSALELDATQYF
TRBV7-9	few	TRBD2	TRBJ2-1	TGTGCCAGCAGCCAAGGTAGCGGGAATGAGCAGTTCTTC	CASSQGSGNEQFF
TRBV5-6	many	NA	TRBJ1-1	TGTGCCAGCAGTTGGGGGGGCACTGAAGCTTTCTTT	CASSWGGTEAFF
TRBV29-1	NA	NA	TRBJ2-1	TGCAGCGTTGAAGATCTATCGGGAGCGATCAATGAGCAGTTCTTC	CSVEDLSGAINEQFF
TRBV3-1	few	NA	TRBJ2-1	TGTGCCAGCAGCTCTTCGGGGCTTGCTGAGCAGTTCTTC	CASSSSGLAEQFF
TRBV28	NA	TRBD1	TRBJ2-7	TGTGCCAGCAGTTTACGGCAAAACAGGGGATACTCCTACGAGCAGTACTTC	CASSLRQNRGYSYEQYF
TRBV27	NA	TRBD1	TRBJ1-5	TGTGCCAGCAGTTTATCGCCCAGGGGGCATCAGCCCCAGCATTTT	CASSLSPRGHQPQHF
TRBV7-6	few	TRBD1	TRBJ1-1	TGTGCCAGCAGCGTAGGACAGGGGTTTGCTGAAGCTTTCTTT	CASSVGQGFAEAFF
TRBV12-3/TRBV12-4	few	NA	TRBJ2-7	TGTGCCAGCAGTTTTCACAGGGACCAGGGGGAGCAGTACTTC	CASSFHRDQGEQYF
TRBV4-2	NA	TRBD1	TRBJ1-4	TGTGCCAGCAGCCAAGGTGGACAGGGTGATGAAAAACTGTTTTTT	CASSQGGQGDEKLFF
TRBV20-1	NA	NA	TRBJ2-1	TGCAGTGCTAGAGACTCCCTGTCAGACAATGAGCAGTTCTTC	CSARDSLSDNEQFF
TRBV15	NA	TRBD1	TRBJ1-5	TGTGCCACCAGCGGGGACAGGGGCGGCAATCAGCCCCAGCATTTT	CATSGDRGGNQPQHF
TRBV10-1	NA	TRBD2	TRBJ2-7	TGCGCCAGCAGTGAGTCTGGCGGGAGCTCCTACGAGCAGTACTTC	CASSESGGSSYEQYF
TRBV20-1	once	NA	TRBJ2-7	TGCAGTGCTAGGAGGTCAGGTAGCTACGAGCAGTACTTC	CSARRSGSYEQYF
TRBV6-1	NA	NA	TRBJ2-3	TGTGCCAGCTGGGTAGAAGATACGCAGTATTTT	CASWVEDTQYF
TRBV12-3/TRBV12-4	NA	NA	TRBJ2-1	TGTGCCAGCAGTTTGATAACCAATGAGCAGTTCTTC	CASSLITNEQFF
TRBV30	NA	TRBD2	TRBJ2-1	TGTGCCTCTGCGGGACTAGCGGGAGCCCCTCTAGTCGGGCAGTTCTTC	CASAGLAGAPLVGQFF
TRBV7-9	few	NA	TRBJ2-7	TGTGCCAGCAGCTTCCAGGACTACGAGCAGTACTTC	CASSFQDYEQYF
TRBV7-9	NA	NA	TRBJ1-2	TGTGCCAGCAGCTTAGCGGCGATTCCGGGCTATGGCTACACCTTC	CASSLAAIPGYGYTF
TRBV7-8	NA	TRBD1	TRBJ2-7	TGTGCCAGCAGCTCACAGGGGACCGGGTACGAGCAGTACTTC	CASSSQGTGYEQYF
TRBV28	NA	TRBD2	TRBJ2-2	TGTGCCAGCGGACTAGCGGAACACACCGGGGAGCTGTTTTTT	CASGLAEHTGELFF
TRBV12-3/TRBV12-4	NA	NA	TRBJ2-5	TGTGCCAGCAGCCTCGGGGCCAGCGTAAATTCGGAGACCCAGTACTTC	CASSLGASVNSETQYF
TRBV29-1	few	NA	TRBJ1-2	TGCAGCGTTGAATACGACGACTATGGCTACACCTTC	CSVEYDDYGYTF
TRBV28	NA	NA	TRBJ2-3	TGTGCCAGCAGTTTAAACGGAGTAATAAATACGCAGTATTTT	CASSLNGVINTQYF
TRBV28	NA	NA	TRBJ2-1	TGTGCCAGCAGGTTGGAGGGGGACAATGAGCAGTTCTTC	CASRLEGDNEQFF
TRBV28	few	NA	TRBJ1-5	TGTGCCAGCAGTTGGGCGAGCTCGAATCAGCCCCAGCATTTT	CASSWASSNQPQHF
TRBV27	NA	NA	TRBJ1-4	TGTGCCAGCAGTGTCGACAGCTTTGCAACTAATGAAAAACTGTTTTTT	CASSVDSFATNEKLFF
TRBV20-1	NA	TRBD2	TRBJ2-7	TGCAGTGCTGAGGAGGCTAGCGGGAGCTACGAGCAGTACTTC	CSAEEASGSYEQYF
TRBV4-3	few	NA	TRBJ2-3	TGCGCCAGCAGCCAAGAGGAGGACGGGTGGGATACGCAGTATTTT	CASSQEEDGWDTQYF
TRBV20-1	NA	NA	TRBJ2-7	TGCAGTGCTACGTCTTTTTTGGTGGGAGGCTACGAGCAGTACTTC	CSATSFLVGGYEQYF
TRBV6-5	NA	NA	TRBJ2-7	TGTGCCAGCAGTACAGGTCGCGAGCAGTACTTC	CASSTGREQYF
TRBV14	NA	TRBD2	TRBJ2-5	TGTGCCAGCAGCCAAAGAACTAGCGGGAGTAATGAGACCCAGTACTTC	CASSQRTSGSNETQYF
TRBV19	few	NA	TRBJ2-1	TGTGCCAGTAGAGAAGGGGTAAATGAGCAGTTCTTC	CASREGVNEQFF
TRBV19	NA	NA	TRBJ1-4	TGTGCCAGTAGTAGCCGGGACACTAATGAAAAACTGTTTTTT	CASSSRDTNEKLFF
TRBV7-6	NA	NA	TRBJ2-3	TGTGCCAGCAGCTTAATGGATACAGATACGCAGTATTTT	CASSLMDTDTQYF
TRBV28	NA	NA	TRBJ2-5	TGTGCCAGCAGAGGACCGGGGCTGCAAGAGACCCAGTACTTC	CASRGPGLQETQYF
TRBV10-3	NA	NA	TRBJ2-5	TGTGCCATCAGGGAGGACAGCCAAGAGACCCAGTACTTC	CAIREDSQETQYF
TRBV6-2/TRBV6-3	few	TRBD1	TRBJ2-1	TGTGCCAGCAGCCTACCGCCCGGGGGGACAGGGGGCTTTTCCGCAAATGAGCAGTTCTTC	CASSLPPGGTGGFSANEQFF
TRBV7-8	NA	TRBD2	TRBJ2-7	TGTGCCAGCAGCTTAGCCGACTCCTGGCCGGGGGGGCAGTACTTC	CASSLADSWPGGQYF
TRBV12-3/TRBV12-4	few	NA	TRBJ2-1	TGTGCCAGCACCCGCTCCGCGAATGAGCAGTTCTTC	CASTRSANEQFF
TRBV5-1	many	TRBD2	TRBJ2-1	TGCGCCAGCAGCTTGGGCGGGAGCGCCTACAATGAGCAGTTCTTC	CASSLGGSAYNEQFF
TRBV27	NA	TRBD2	TRBJ2-7	TGTGCCAGCTCGCACCCGGCTAGCGGGGTCTACGAGCAGTACTTC	CASSHPASGVYEQYF
TRBV3-1	few	TRBD1	TRBJ2-1	TGTGCCAGCAGCCACGGACAGGGGTCAACAAATGAGCAGTTCTTC	CASSHGQGSTNEQFF
TRBV7-9	NA	NA	TRBJ1-2	TGTGCCAGCAGCCCCAGGGACTTCGAGGGCTACACCTTC	CASSPRDFEGYTF
TRBV10-3	NA	NA	TRBJ2-7	TGTGCCATCGCCCTCGGGGGCGCGCCCTACGAGCAGTACTTC	CAIALGGAPYEQYF
TRBV4-2	many	NA	TRBJ1-5	TGTGCCAGCAGCCAAGCAATACAGGAGATGAGCAATCAGCCCCAGCATTTT	CASSQAIQEMSNQPQHF
TRBV19	NA	NA	TRBJ2-1	TGTGCCAGTAGTATGCCCGGGAGCGCCTACAATGAGCAGTTCTTC	CASSMPGSAYNEQFF